These 26 T cell receptor beta chains originate from one sample sequenced in a study of blood T cell repertoires in COVID-19. Sequenced by immunoSEQ multiplex PCR; TCRdb stores in-frame clones only, minus some. The sample holds about 440,000 clones, 75% to 90% seen once. Sequenced material: peripheral blood. The receptors stem from a woman in her twenties or thirties with acute or convalescent COVID-19.

The chain carries TRBV29-1 and TRBJ2-1; 9 bases line up with TRBD2. Germline lookup yields CDR1 SQVTM and CDR2 ANQGSEA. V shed 1 base, J shed 4 bases, and the junction held 5 bases outside the gene matches. This CDR3 is 15 amino acids long. DNA for the CDR3: TGCAGCGTTGAAGGTCGCGGGGGGGCTTACAATGAGCAGTTCTTC. Protein product: CSVEGRGGAYNEQFF.

This clone appeared a single time. The rearrangement joins TRBV2 to TRBJ1-3; maybe TRBD1 (5 bases). This CDR3 comprises 16 residues. Between the trimmed V and J ends, which lost 7 bases and 0 bases, there was a span of 16 bases. Germline V gene data show CDR1 as SNHLY and CDR2 as FYNNEI. The CDR3 is CASKLDSDHSGNTIYF. As DNA, the CDR3 is TGTGCCAGCAAGCTCGACAGCGATCACTCTGGAAACACCATATATTTT.

The genes are TRBV2 and TRBJ1-5; D may be TRBD1 (5 bases). Trimming stripped 1 base from V and 1 base from J, with 8 bases between. The CDR3 consists of 15 residues. The germline gives CDR1 SNHLY, CDR2 FYNNEI. The CDR3 is CASSEGGESNQPQHF. CDR3 bases: TGTGCCAGCAGTGAAGGGGGGGAGAGCAATCAGCCCCAGCATTTT.

The chain links TRBV2 to TRBJ1-1, with a possible D match to TRBD1 (6 bases). This CDR3 is 14 amino acids long. V was shortened by 1 base and J by 4 bases, with 10 bases between the two germline ends. In germline, CDR1 is SNHLY, CDR2 FYNNEI. The CDR3 nucleotides are TGTGCCAGCAGTGAAGACAGGGAATCCACTGAAGCTTTCTTT. This codes for CASSEDRESTEAFF.

The chain combines TRBV6-5 with TRBJ2-5; weak D call: TRBD1 (5 bases). The ends were cut back, 0 bases at V and 2 bases at J, with 10 bases in the middle. CDR1 is MNHEY, CDR2 SVGAGI, per germline. This CDR3 is built from 15 residues. CDR3 protein: CASSYSDRGQETQYF. The CDR3 coding sequence is TGTGCCAGCAGTTACTCCGACAGAGGACAAGAGACCCAGTACTTC.

The chain recombines TRBV6-5 with TRBJ2-3; a possible D gene is TRBD1 (6 bases). This CDR3 comprises 13 residues. Germline V gene lookup returns CDR1 MNHEY and CDR2 SVGAGI. Trimming shortened V by 7 bases and J by 5 bases, and 13 bases separated the two germline ends. The CDR3 sequence: CASTSWGQDTQYF. The CDR3 DNA follows: TGTGCCAGCACCTCATGGGGGCAAGATACGCAGTATTTT.

The V gene is TRBV28, the J gene TRBJ2-5, with 8 bases identical to TRBD1. The CDR3 is 15 residues long. The junction had 17 bases not matched to a gene; V was cut back by 10 bases and J by 7 bases. From germline, CDR1 is MDHEN and CDR2 SYDVKM. CDR3: CATLQGQGLGRTQYF. The CDR3 DNA sequence: TGTGCCACTCTTCAAGGACAGGGATTGGGCCGGACCCAGTACTTC. Full variable domain (rest looked up from reference TRBV28 and TRBJ2-5): DVKVTQSSRYLVKRTGEKVFLECVQDMDHENMFWYRQDPGLGLRLIYFSYDVKMKEKGDIPEGYSVSREKKERFSLILESASTNQTSMYLCATLQGQGLGRTQYFGPGTRLLVL.

This clone was picked up a small number of times. The chain uses TRBV12-3 or TRBV12-4 and TRBJ1-5; no definite D call. V gave up 5 bases and J gave up 9 bases, with 14 bases separating them. This CDR3 is built from 13 residues. CDR3: CASSQAADRPQHF. The DNA of the CDR3 is TGTGCCAGCAGTCAGGCCGCTGACCGGCCCCAGCATTTT.

This clone was seen only once. The V and J genes are TRBV5-4 and TRBJ1-1; no definite D call. Germline V gene sequence: CDR1 SGHNT, CDR2 YYREEE (reference sequence). CDR3 size: 14 residues. V dropped 0 bases and J dropped 4 bases, with 10 bases sitting between them. Here the CDR3 reads CASSLGGLGTEAFF. CDR3 DNA sequence: TGTGCCAGCAGCTTGGGAGGGTTGGGCACTGAAGCTTTCTTT.

The chain uses TRBV6-6 and TRBJ1-2, with 10 positions matching TRBD1. The CDR3 has 15 amino acids. The J segment lost 6 bases and the V segment lost 0 bases, leaving 4 bases of the junction unmatched. CDR1 is MNHNY and CDR2 is SVGAGI in the germline V gene (reference sequence). The CDR3 DNA reads as TGTGCCAGCAGTTACTCCTCCGGGACAGGGGATGGCTACACCTTC. Its translation is CASSYSSGTGDGYTF.

V usage is TRBV28 and J usage is TRBJ1-5, with D perhaps matching TRBD1 (5 bases). Germline loops: CDR1 MDHEN, CDR2 SYDVKM. V lost 1 base and J 10 bases, leaving 17 bases between the germline ends. The CDR3 is made up of 15 amino acids. The CDR3: CASSLFLGEVLPQHF. CDR3 sequence (DNA): TGTGCCAGCAGTTTATTTTTAGGGGAAGTTCTCCCCCAGCATTTT.

For this clone: At the DNA level, this CDR3 is encoded by other sequences in the same sample as well. The rearrangement joins TRBV18 to TRBJ2-1, with 8 bases identical to TRBD2. V shed 2 bases, J shed 4 bases, and the junction held 1 base outside the gene matches. The CDR3 has 14 amino acids. Germline-derived CDR1 and CDR2 are KGHSH and LQKENI. This chain's CDR3 is CASSPTGGYNEQFF. The CDR3 region has the DNA TGTGCCAGCTCACCAACGGGGGGGTACAATGAGCAGTTCTTC.

This clone came up once. V and J are TRBV3-1 (or the pseudogene TRBV3-2) and TRBJ2-7; D ambiguous. Germline CDR1 and CDR2: LGHDT and YNNKEL (reference sequence). The CDR3 consists of 13 residues. The V end was cut by 1 base, the J end by 2 bases, with 6 bases between. The CDR3 spells CASSQGHTYEQYF. Written as DNA, the CDR3 is TGTGCCAGCAGCCAAGGTCACACCTACGAGCAGTACTTC.

The chain has TRBV4-1 and TRBJ2-5; TRBD2 aligns across 10 bases. The J segment lost 2 bases and the V segment lost 1 base, leaving 7 bases of the junction unmatched. This CDR3 has 17 amino acids. CDR1 and CDR2 (germline): MGHRA, YSYEKL. The CDR3 spells CASSQVASGGLQETQYF. The CDR3 nucleotides are TGCGCCAGCAGCCAAGTGGCTAGCGGGGGACTACAAGAGACCCAGTACTTC.

This chain connects TRBV9 to TRBJ2-2; 8 nucleotides agree with TRBD1. J gave up 7 bases and V 2 bases, and 7 bases lay outside the gene matches. The CDR3 covers 15 residues. Germline CDR1 reads SGDLS; CDR2 reads YYNGEE. CDR3 loop: CASSVGRGRVGELFF. The CDR3 nucleotides are TGTGCCAGCAGCGTTGGCAGGGGGCGCGTCGGGGAGCTGTTTTTT.

As for this clone: Other DNA sequences in this sample translate to the same CDR3. DNA for the CDR3: TGTGCCAGCAGCTTGACAAGAAACACCGGGGAGCTGTTTTTT. As protein: CASSLTRNTGELFF. The rearrangement links TRBV6-5 to TRBJ2-2, with unresolved D. The ends were cut back, 6 bases at V and 2 bases at J, with 10 bases in the middle. Germline V gene sequence: CDR1 MNHEY, CDR2 SVGAGI. This CDR3 is built from 14 residues.

This clone was recorded a few times. This rearrangement joins TRBV19 to TRBJ2-1; perhaps TRBD1 as D (5 bases). Germline CDR1 reads LNHDA; CDR2 reads SQIVND (reference sequence). The CDR3 covers 15 residues. Trimming shortened V by 3 bases and J by 8 bases, and 17 bases separated the two germline ends. DNA for the CDR3: TGTGCCAGTAGTATTGGCGCCCAGGGTATGTATGAGCAGTTCTTC. Translation gives CASSIGAQGMYEQFF.

The V gene is TRBV10-3, the J gene TRBJ2-7; D possibly corresponds to TRBD1 (6 bases). V was cut by 0 bases and J by 4 bases, with 10 bases left in between. The CDR3 totals 14 residues. Germline V gives CDR1 ENHRY, CDR2 SYGVKD. CDR3 amino acids: CAISESGTGYEQYF. CDR3 DNA sequence: TGTGCCATCAGTGAGTCGGGCACAGGGTACGAGCAGTACTTC.

The chain is built from TRBV7-7 and TRBJ2-5, with 9 bases aligning to TRBD1. CDR1 and CDR2 (germline): SSHAT, FNYEAQ (reference sequence). The CDR3 runs 16 residues. Germline trimming cut 4 bases from V and 5 bases from J; bases unmatched to any gene: 11. In DNA form, the CDR3 reads TGTGCCAGCAGCTCCGGGACAGGGTGGATCGGGGAGACCCAGTACTTC. Translation gives CASSSGTGWIGETQYF.

A remark on this clone: Germline is not matched at one junction end, which may reflect a read error. The genes are TRBV27 and TRBJ2-1; no firm D call. The germline V gene has CDR1 MNHEY and CDR2 SMNVEV (reference sequence). This CDR3 is built from 13 residues. This CDR3 is CASSISNYNEQFF. The CDR3 DNA is TGTGCCAGCAGTATATCTAACTACAATGAGCAGTTCTTC.

The genes are TRBV4-1 and TRBJ1-1, with D possibly TRBD1 on 6 matching bases. Trimming pared 4 bases from V and 4 bases from J, leaving 16 bases between. The germline gives CDR1 MGHRA, CDR2 YSYEKL. This CDR3 is built from 15 residues. The CDR3 coding sequence is TGCGCCAGCAGCCCTCGACAGGTATCTCTCACTGAAGCTTTCTTT. This encodes CASSPRQVSLTEAFF.

V usage is TRBV9 and J usage is TRBJ1-1; 8 nucleotides match TRBD1. With 5 bases clipped from V and 2 bases from J, the junction kept 11 bases outside the gene matches. CDR3 size: 16 residues. Germline V gene data show CDR1 as SGDLS and CDR2 as YYNGEE. CDR3 DNA sequence: TGTGCCAGCAGTGCCCCGGGGCAGGGGGCAAACACTGAAGCTTTCTTT. Translated, it gives CASSAPGQGANTEAFF.

This chain uses TRBV10-1 with TRBJ2-3; tentatively, D is TRBD2 (5 bases). V was trimmed by 5 bases and J by 0 bases, leaving 6 bases between them. This CDR3 spans 13 amino acids. CDR1 is WNHNN and CDR2 is SYGVQD in the germline V gene (reference sequence). CDR3 coding DNA: TGCGCCAGCAGTCGGACTAGCACAGATACGCAGTATTTT. Translation: CASSRTSTDTQYF.

V usage is TRBV4-1 and J usage is TRBJ1-5; D is undetermined. Trimming removed 0 bases from V and 6 bases from J, with 18 bases in between. CDR3 length: 17 amino acids. CDR1 is MGHRA and CDR2 is YSYEKL in the germline V gene. The CDR3 here is CASSQDNVEAGRQPQHF. For the CDR3, the DNA is TGCGCCAGCAGCCAAGATAATGTGGAGGCAGGCCGTCAGCCCCAGCATTTT.

This chain uses TRBV11-2 with TRBJ2-4; a possible D gene is TRBD1 (6 bases). CDR3 size: 13 residues. Germline lookup yields CDR1 SGHAT and CDR2 FQNNGV. The V and J ends lost 5 bases and 16 bases respectively, with 21 bases between them. The CDR3 spells CASSLRPRDTPYF. CDR3 in DNA: TGTGCCAGCAGCCTTAGACCCCGGGACACCCCATACTTC.

V and J are TRBV27 and TRBJ1-6; D unresolved. Germline lookup yields CDR1 MNHEY and CDR2 SMNVEV (reference sequence). This CDR3 region has 13 residues. Trimming left V 5 bases short and J 11 bases short, with 13 bases between. The CDR3 loop reads CASSGPLTTPLHF. As DNA, the CDR3 is TGTGCCAGCAGTGGGCCTCTTACAACACCCCTCCACTTT.